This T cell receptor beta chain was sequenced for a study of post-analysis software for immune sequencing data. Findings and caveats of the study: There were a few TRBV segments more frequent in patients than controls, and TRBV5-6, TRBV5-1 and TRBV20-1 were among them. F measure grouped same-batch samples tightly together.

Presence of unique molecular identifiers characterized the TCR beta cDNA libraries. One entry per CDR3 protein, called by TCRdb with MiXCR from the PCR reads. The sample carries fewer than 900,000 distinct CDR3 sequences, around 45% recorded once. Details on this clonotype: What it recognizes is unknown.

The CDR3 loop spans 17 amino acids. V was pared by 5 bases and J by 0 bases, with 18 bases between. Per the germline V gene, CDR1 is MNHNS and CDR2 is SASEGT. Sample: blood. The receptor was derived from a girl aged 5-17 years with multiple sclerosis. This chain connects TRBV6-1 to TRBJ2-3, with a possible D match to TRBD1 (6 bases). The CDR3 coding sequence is TGTGCCAGCAGTCCCTCTATCCGGGACAACAGCACAGATACGCAGTATTTT. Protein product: CASSPSIRDNSTDTQYF.